The entry below describes one T cell receptor beta chain. The target antigen is unknown. Once RNA had been extracted, it was reverse transcribed into cDNA to act as the sequencing template. The repertoire was sequenced with immunoSEQ multiplex PCR; TCRdb's copy has only in-frame clones and lacks some. The sample has about 180,000 clones; about three fifths are singletons. The source of the sample is a study of CD8+ T cells in alopecia areata. Across the study: In an open-label trial, patients got 5 to 10 mg tofacitinib twice daily.

Study conclusions and caveats: It was less clear whether patients shared TCRs than it was in mice, possibly because of HLA.

Stated treatment: oral pan-JAK inhibitor, 5-10 mg twice daily. Lesional scalp punch biopsies and peripheral blood were collected from alopecia areata patients. In germline, CDR1 is SGDLS, CDR2 YYNGEE. The CDR3 is made up of 14 amino acids. Deletions cut 4 bases from V and 0 bases from J, with 10 bases between. The chain uses TRBV9 and TRBJ1-1; unclear D gene. The sequence was obtained from a human donor with alopecia areata. The sample in question was CD4+ T cells sorted from blood, obtained at approximately week 55, from a patient treated with tofacitinib. The CDR3 DNA reads as TGTGCCAGCAGCCCGAGAAGGATGAACACTGAAGCTTTCTTT. Amino acids: CASSPRRMNTEAFF.